The next 18 T cell receptor beta chains were all read from a single sample in a study of cytomegalovirus exposure and HLA in healthy donors. Primers: 60 Vbeta forward and 13 Jbeta reverse. The method was immunoSEQ multiplex PCR; TCRdb's version includes in-frame clones alone and lacks a portion of them. Seen here are 120,000 or so clones, roughly 78% observed once, and the top ten hold more than 2.5%. The sequencing input was PBMCs. Receptor source: a male donor in good health and CMV-seronegative.

The J gene is TRBJ1-2, the V gene TRBV20-1; 8 nucleotides match TRBD1. This CDR3 comprises 11 residues. The germline V gene has CDR1 DFQATT and CDR2 SNEGSKA (reference sequence). The V segment lost 5 bases and the J segment 8 bases; nucleotides outside the gene matches: 4. CDR3 loop: CSAEDRDGYTF. In DNA form, the CDR3 reads TGCAGTGCTGAGGACAGGGACGGCTACACCTTC.

The chain is built from TRBV27 and TRBJ2-5; D perhaps matches TRBD1 (5 bases). The J call may be faulty, since TRBJ2-7 better matches the DNA end. CDR1 MNHEY and CDR2 SMNVEV come from the germline V gene (reference sequence). CDR3 length equals 14 residues. CDR3 sequence reads: CASSSSGHPYEQYF. The CDR3 DNA reads TGTGCCAGCAGTTCCTCCGGACACCCCTACGAGCAGTACTTC.

The CDR3 protein is CASSRTGKGTDTQYF. CDR3 nucleotides: TGTGCCAGCAGTCGGACAGGGAAAGGCACAGATACGCAGTATTTT. The rearrangement joins TRBV7-9 to TRBJ2-3, with TRBD1 matching 8 bases. V shed 6 bases, J shed 1 base, and the junction held 6 bases outside the gene matches. Germline lookup yields CDR1 SEHNR and CDR2 FQNEAQ (reference sequence). The CDR3 sequence is 15 residues long.

The count of this clone is one. The chain couples TRBV2 to TRBJ2-7; D is perhaps TRBD2 (6 bases). V was shortened by 8 bases and J by 0 bases, with 17 bases between the two germline ends. Looked up from germline, CDR1 is SNHLY and CDR2 is FYNNEI. CDR3 length: 15 amino acids. CDR3 protein: CASEGGGWDSYEQYF. The CDR3 DNA is TGTGCCAGCGAGGGTGGAGGGTGGGACTCCTACGAGCAGTACTTC.

This clone has a handful of counts. The CDR3 DNA reads TGTGCCATCAGTGCTACTGGCGGGCCCCGAGAGCAGTACTTC. Translation gives CAISATGGPREQYF. The V and J genes are TRBV10-3 and TRBJ2-7; D might be TRBD2 (5 bases). The CDR3 is 14 amino acids. Germline values: CDR1 ENHRY, CDR2 SYGVKD. V dropped 4 bases and J dropped 7 bases, with 17 bases sitting between them.

This chain connects TRBV5-4 to TRBJ2-2, with D perhaps matching TRBD1 (6 bases). Germline loops: CDR1 SGHNT, CDR2 YYREEE (reference sequence). CDR3 length: 13 amino acids. V lost 4 bases, J lost 6 bases, and 10 bases lay in between. CDR3 amino acids: CASSRTGPGELFF. The CDR3 DNA sequence: TGTGCCAGCAGCAGAACAGGGCCCGGGGAGCTGTTTTTT.

V and J are TRBV29-1 and TRBJ2-7, with 12 bases that match TRBD2. Germline V CDR1 and CDR2: SQVTM, ANQGSEA. Trimming cost V 4 bases and J 6 bases; bases outside gene matches: 1. This CDR3 is 12 amino acids long. The chain's CDR3 is CSVGLAGVEQYF. The CDR3 DNA is TGCAGCGTTGGACTAGCGGGAGTCGAGCAGTACTTC.

The chain couples TRBV7-2 to TRBJ2-3, with 7 bases lining up with TRBD1. This CDR3 region has 15 residues. From germline, CDR1 is SGHTA and CDR2 FQGNSA. The trim removed 3 bases at V and 3 bases at J, leaving 6 bases unmatched. Written as DNA, the CDR3 is TGTGCCAGCAGCTTGACAGGGACGATAACAGATACGCAGTATTTT. This codes for CASSLTGTITDTQYF.

Points on this clone: The junction and the germline gene differ at one end; a read error may be behind it. This sample includes further DNA sequences coding for the same CDR3. This chain joins TRBV19 and TRBJ2-7, with 8 bases matching TRBD2. The germline CDR1 and CDR2 sequences are LNHDA and SQIVND (reference sequence). This CDR3 contains 14 residues. The CDR3 loop is CASSKAGGSSEQYF. CDR3 DNA sequence: TGTGCCAGTAGTAAGGCGGGGGGATCCTCCGAGCAGTACTTC. Supplemented by reference TRBV19 and TRBJ2-7, the full variable domain reads DGGITQSPKYLFRKEGQNVTLSCEQNLNHDAMYWYRQDPGQGLRLIYYSQIVNDFQKGDIAEGYSVSREKKESFPLTVTSAQKNPTAFYLCASSKAGGSSEQYFGPGTRLTVT.

J is TRBJ1-1 and V is TRBV18, with D unclear. There are 16 residues in the CDR3. V lost 2 bases to trimming and J lost 2 bases, with 15 bases between them. From germline, CDR1 is KGHSH and CDR2 LQKENI. In DNA, the CDR3 is TGTGCCAGCTCACCAGAGTTAGGAGGTGCCAACACTGAAGCTTTCTTT. This translates into CASSPELGGANTEAFF. The full variable domain, completed using reference TRBV18 and TRBJ1-1, is NAGVMQNPRHLVRRRGQEARLRCSPMKGHSHVYWYRQLPEEGLKFMVYLQKENIIDESGMPKERFSAEFPKEGPSILRIQQVVRGDSAAYFCASSPELGGANTEAFFGQGTRLTVV.

The chain is built from TRBV5-4 and TRBJ2-7; perhaps TRBD2 as D (5 bases). Deletions cut 0 bases from V and 0 bases from J, with 7 bases between. Germline values: CDR1 SGHNT, CDR2 YYREEE (reference sequence). This CDR3 has 14 residues. As DNA, the CDR3 is TGTGCCAGCAGCTTGGGTAGCGCCTCCTACGAGCAGTACTTC. It translates to CASSLGSASYEQYF.

The gene calls are TRBV5-6 and TRBJ1-6, with D tentatively TRBD1 (6 bases). Germline values: CDR1 SGHDT, CDR2 YYEEEE. This CDR3 comprises 13 residues. V dropped 2 bases and J dropped 13 bases, with 13 bases sitting between them. CDR3 DNA sequence: TGTGCCAGCAGCTTAGATACAGGGCCGCCCCTCCACTTT. Protein product: CASSLDTGPPLHF.

The chain couples TRBV4-2 to TRBJ2-3; 7 nucleotides match TRBD1. Per germline, CDR1 LGHNA and CDR2 YNFKEQ. Germline trimming cut 0 bases from V and 0 bases from J; bases unmatched to any gene: 9. There are 18 residues in the CDR3. The DNA of the CDR3 is TGTGCCAGCAGCCAAGATTACCGGGGACAGTGGAGCACAGATACGCAGTATTTT. Translation gives CASSQDYRGQWSTDTQYF.

The CDR3 DNA follows: TGTGCCAGCACCCTACCAGGCAGGGGCGCCGGGGAGCTGTTTTTT. Its protein product is CASTLPGRGAGELFF. V and J are TRBV28 and TRBJ2-2; possibly TRBD1 for D (6 bases). V was clipped by 7 bases and J by 6 bases, with 18 bases between them. Per germline, CDR1 MDHEN and CDR2 SYDVKM. The CDR3 runs 15 residues.

The chain links TRBV6-1 to TRBJ1-3; maybe TRBD1 (5 bases). The germline gives CDR1 MNHNS, CDR2 SASEGT. The CDR3 contains 15 residues. The V and J ends lost 4 bases and 0 bases respectively, with 10 bases between them. CDR3 sequence: CASSVVGLSGNTIYF. The DNA of the CDR3 is TGTGCCAGCAGTGTCGTGGGACTCTCTGGAAACACCATATATTTT.

The V call is TRBV27, the J call TRBJ1-1; the D gene is possibly TRBD1 (5 bases). The CDR3 length is 14 residues. V lost 7 bases and J 5 bases, leaving 17 bases between the germline ends. Germline V gene lookup returns CDR1 MNHEY and CDR2 SMNVEV (reference sequence). The DNA of the CDR3 is TGTGCCAGCACCTATAATGGGGCGCTGACTGAAGCTTTCTTT. Translated: CASTYNGALTEAFF.

V gene TRBV7-2 combines with J gene TRBJ2-3; weak D call: TRBD2 (6 bases). In germline, CDR1 is SGHTA, CDR2 FQGNSA. The CDR3 covers 13 residues. Trimming shortened V by 1 base and J by 8 bases, and 10 bases separated the two germline ends. DNA for the CDR3: TGTGCCAGCAGCTTAGTGTTGCGGGGTACGCAGTATTTT. It codes for CASSLVLRGTQYF. Complete variable domain (other parts from reference TRBV7-2 and TRBJ2-3): GAGVSQSPSNKVTEKGKDVELRCDPISGHTALYWYRQSLGQGLEFLIYFQGNSAPDKSGLPSDRFSAERTGGSVSTLTIQRTQQEDSAVYLCASSLVLRGTQYFGPGTRLTVL.

V and J are TRBV27 and TRBJ1-5, with 11 bases fitting TRBD1. V dropped 8 bases and J dropped 6; count of bases not matched to a gene: 6. This CDR3 has 14 amino acids. Germline-derived CDR1 and CDR2 are MNHEY and SMNVEV (reference sequence). The chain's CDR3 is CASSRDRGIQPQHF. CDR3 nucleotide sequence: TGTGCCAGCTCCCGGGACAGGGGGATTCAGCCCCAGCATTTT.